Following are 22 T cell receptor beta chains from one sample sequenced in a study of PD-L1 blockade in urothelial cancer. Here immunoSEQ multiplex PCR was the method, and the copy in TCRdb shows in-frame clones only, minus some. The data show about 84,000 clones, with roughly 80% seen just once and more than 8% held by the top ten. The sample consisted of PBMCs, taken around atezolizumab (anti-PD-L1) treatment. The receptors stem from a man aged 70 or older with urothelial cancer.

The genes are TRBV6-1 and TRBJ1-1, with D perhaps TRBD1 (6 bases). CDR3 length equals 16 residues. The ends were cut back, 0 bases at V and 6 bases at J, with 17 bases in the middle. Looked up from germline, CDR1 is MNHNS and CDR2 is SASEGT. CDR3 sequence: CASSEAGGARRAEAFF. In DNA form, the CDR3 reads TGTGCCAGCAGTGAAGCGGGGGGGGCGCGGAGGGCTGAAGCTTTCTTT.

The V gene is TRBV7-6, the J gene TRBJ1-1, with D unclear. The V gene's germline CDR1 is SGHVS and CDR2 FNYEAQ. Trimming pared 6 bases from V and 0 bases from J, leaving 5 bases between. This CDR3 comprises 12 residues. CDR3 DNA sequence: TGTGCCAGCAGTCAGATGAACACTGAAGCTTTCTTT. This gives the protein CASSQMNTEAFF.

The chain uses TRBV28 and TRBJ2-5; 11 bases line up with TRBD2. Unmatched junction bases numbered 11, after V lost 6 bases and J lost 5 bases. CDR3 length: 16 amino acids. Germline loops: CDR1 MDHEN, CDR2 SYDVKM. The CDR3, as DNA: TGTGCCAGCAGCCCCATCCTAGCGGGAGGATCGGAGACCCAGTACTTC. Amino acid sequence: CASSPILAGGSETQYF.

V usage is TRBV7-9 and J usage is TRBJ2-1, with D hard to call. Germline loops: CDR1 SEHNR, CDR2 FQNEAQ (reference sequence). The germline V and J ends were trimmed by 5 bases and 8 bases, with 16 bases remaining between them. This CDR3 is 14 amino acids long. CDR3 DNA sequence: TGTGCCAGCAGCGACTCGGGTCGGAAAGATGAGCAGTTCTTC. Translated: CASSDSGRKDEQFF.

J is TRBJ1-4 and V is TRBV7-9; D is possibly TRBD1 (6 bases). V was cut by 4 bases and J by 0 bases, with 12 bases left in between. Germline CDR1 is SEHNR and CDR2 is FQNEAQ (reference sequence). This CDR3 comprises 16 residues. The CDR3 protein is CASSSGQFATNEKLFF. Written as DNA, the CDR3 is TGTGCCAGCAGCTCCGGACAGTTCGCAACTAATGAAAAACTGTTTTTT.

The chain is built from TRBV4-1 and TRBJ1-4; D is possibly TRBD1 (5 bases). In germline, CDR1 is MGHRA, CDR2 YSYEKL. The CDR3 contains 21 residues. V gave up 0 bases and J gave up 3 bases, with 26 bases separating them. CDR3 nucleotides: TGCGCCAGCAGCCAAGATCGGTATGGGGTGACAGCCCTCGGCCCTAATGAAAAACTGTTTTTT. It encodes CASSQDRYGVTALGPNEKLFF.

The gene calls are TRBV15 and TRBJ1-4; maybe TRBD1 (5 bases). The germline V gene encodes CDR1 LNHNV and CDR2 YYDKDF (reference sequence). Trimming shortened V by 5 bases and J by 3 bases, and 13 bases separated the two germline ends. The CDR3 runs 15 residues. The CDR3 region is CATSGLREANEKLFF. The CDR3 DNA reads as TGTGCCACCAGCGGCCTCAGGGAGGCTAATGAAAAACTGTTTTTT.

The chain combines TRBV4-1 with TRBJ2-1; 9 bases align to TRBD1. The CDR3 runs 15 residues. Germline trimming cut 3 bases from V and 8 bases from J; bases unmatched to any gene: 8. CDR1 and CDR2 (germline): MGHRA, YSYEKL. CDR3 DNA sequence: TGCGCCAGCAGCCACGCCGGGACAGGGCGAGATGAGCAGTTCTTC. Protein: CASSHAGTGRDEQFF.

V and J are TRBV6-5 and TRBJ1-2; 8 bases line up with TRBD1. V trimming: 5 bases; J trimming: 2 bases; junction bases outside the gene matches: 7. The germline CDR1 and CDR2 sequences are MNHEY and SVGAGI. The CDR3 length is 15 residues. The CDR3 reads CASSPRRTGNYGYTF. The CDR3 bases are TGTGCCAGCAGTCCCAGAAGGACAGGGAACTATGGCTACACCTTC.

The chain recombines TRBV7-9 with TRBJ1-1; D is perhaps TRBD1 (5 bases). The germline V gene encodes CDR1 SEHNR and CDR2 FQNEAQ (reference sequence). V was pared by 4 bases and J by 0 bases, with 18 bases between. CDR3 size: 17 residues. CDR3 residues: CASSSGRVPTMNTEAFF. The CDR3 DNA follows: TGTGCCAGCAGCTCAGGGAGGGTTCCTACCATGAACACTGAAGCTTTCTTT.

V is TRBV12-5 and J is TRBJ2-7; 8 nucleotides match TRBD1. Losses at the gene ends were 3 bases for V and 2 bases for J; bases not matched to a gene: 9. Looked up from germline, CDR1 is LGHNT and CDR2 is FRNRAP. This CDR3 region has 16 residues. The CDR3 protein is CASGFTEQGVTYEQYF. In DNA form, the CDR3 reads TGTGCTAGTGGTTTCACCGAACAGGGGGTCACCTACGAGCAGTACTTC.

The chain recombines TRBV6-1 with TRBJ2-7; 7 bases map to TRBD1. V gave up 8 bases and J gave up 3 bases; unmatched junction bases: 10. Germline V CDR1 and CDR2: MNHNS, SASEGT. The CDR3 is made up of 14 amino acids. The DNA for the CDR3 is TGTGCCAGCCTCGACAGGGTAGTGGGCTACGAGCAGTACTTC. It encodes CASLDRVVGYEQYF.

V gene TRBV7-9 combines with J gene TRBJ1-1; 9 nucleotides agree with TRBD1. Trimming cost V 5 bases and J 0 bases; bases outside gene matches: 7. CDR1 and CDR2 from the germline V gene are SEHNR and FQNEAQ (reference sequence). CDR3 length: 16 amino acids. The CDR3 sequence: CASSDGTGRMNTEAFF. For the CDR3, the DNA is TGTGCCAGCAGCGACGGGACAGGGCGCATGAACACTGAAGCTTTCTTT.

Comment on this clone: A junction end diverges from the germline sequence, so it may reflect a read error. The V call is TRBV10-3, the J call TRBJ2-7; D uncertain. Per the germline V gene, CDR1 is ENHRY and CDR2 is SYGVKD. The CDR3 spans 11 residues. Here the CDR3 DNA reads TGTGCCATCAGTGATTATCCCCAGGCTACATTC. It translates to CAISDYPQATF.

This chain links TRBV28 with TRBJ1-2; 12 positions agree with TRBD1. This CDR3 contains 15 residues. The germline V gene encodes CDR1 MDHEN and CDR2 SYDVKM. V lost 6 bases, J lost 2 bases, and 4 bases stayed unmatched. As DNA, the CDR3 is TGTGCCAGCAGCCCCGGGACAGGGGGCAACTATGGCTACACCTTC. It yields the protein CASSPGTGGNYGYTF.

This chain connects TRBV9 to TRBJ2-3; 10 positions match TRBD2. This CDR3 has 14 residues. Germline CDR1 reads SGDLS; CDR2 reads YYNGEE. V trimming: 3 bases; J trimming: 6 bases; junction bases outside the gene matches: 4. The CDR3 protein is CASSALAGGDTQYF. DNA of the CDR3: TGTGCCAGCAGCGCCTTAGCGGGGGGTGATACGCAGTATTTT.

This clone was picked up many times. V is TRBV5-6 and J is TRBJ2-7; 9 nucleotides match TRBD1. The CDR3 has 14 residues. Germline V lookup: CDR1 SGHDT, CDR2 YYEEEE. After removal of 2 bases from V and 2 bases from J, the junction contained 2 bases not matched to a gene. The CDR3 loop is CASSFRDRAYEQYF. DNA of the CDR3: TGTGCCAGCAGCTTCCGGGACAGGGCCTACGAGCAGTACTTC.

The chain couples TRBV7-2 to TRBJ2-7; 7 bases match TRBD1. In germline, CDR1 is SGHTA, CDR2 FQGNSA. J lost 4 bases, V lost 5 bases, and 5 bases had no gene match. The CDR3 is 13 amino acids. The CDR3 protein is CASSRDRPYEQYF. CDR3 bases: TGTGCCAGCAGCCGGGACAGACCGTACGAGCAGTACTTC.

In this sample, this clone turned up a few times. The rearrangement links TRBV4-3 to TRBJ1-1; 8 bases agree with TRBD1. Germline lookup yields CDR1 LGHNA and CDR2 YSLEER. CDR3 length equals 16 residues. Trimming at V came to 3 bases and at J to 6 bases, leaving 12 bases not matched to a gene. The CDR3 bases are TGCGCCAGCAGCCACGGAACGACAGGGGACGGGCCTGAAGCTTTCTTT. It yields the protein CASSHGTTGDGPEAFF.

The chain links TRBV18 to TRBJ2-7, with 9 bases matching TRBD1. Germline values: CDR1 KGHSH, CDR2 LQKENI. The CDR3 is 17 amino acids. V lost 4 bases to trimming and J lost 5 bases; unmatched junction nucleotides: 15. The CDR3 nucleotides read TGTGCCAGCTCACTAACCGACCCGGGACAGGGCCGCCACGAGCAGTACTTC. It encodes CASSLTDPGQGRHEQYF. Complete variable domain (other parts from reference TRBV18 and TRBJ2-7): NAGVMQNPRHLVRRRGQEARLRCSPMKGHSHVYWYRQLPEEGLKFMVYLQKENIIDESGMPKERFSAEFPKEGPSILRIQQVVRGDSAAYFCASSLTDPGQGRHEQYFGPGTRLTVT.

The chain employs TRBV10-3 and TRBJ2-1; maybe TRBD1 (5 bases). Germline assignment: CDR1 ENHRY and CDR2 SYGVKD. The CDR3 is 15 amino acids. V lost 7 bases, J lost 6 bases, and 19 bases lay in between. The chain's CDR3 is CAITDGVEGANEQFF. Here the CDR3 DNA reads TGTGCCATCACTGACGGAGTCGAAGGGGCCAATGAGCAGTTCTTC.

The chain uses TRBV7-9 and TRBJ2-3; 9 bases fit TRBD2. Per the germline V gene, CDR1 is SEHNR and CDR2 is FQNEAQ (reference sequence). The CDR3 runs 17 residues. With V trimmed by 1 base and J by 0 bases, 5 bases remained unmatched. CDR3 coding DNA: TGTGCCAGCAGCTTAGACCTAGCGGGGCCCAGCACAGATACGCAGTATTTT. This sequence encodes CASSLDLAGPSTDTQYF.